This is a list of T cell receptor beta chains from one sample in a study of a mutant IDH1 vaccine in newly diagnosed glioma. Sequenced by immunoSEQ multiplex PCR; TCRdb stores in-frame clones only, minus some. Of some 22,000 clones listed, roughly 90% are singletons. The source material was PBMCs, sampled from a glioma patient treated with radiotherapy, temozolomide or both. These receptors all come from a man under 40 with glioma. Both conserved end residues are part of each CDR3. A D gene is named only where the DNA matches it firmly. The size of a clone is reported for some rows only, either as once, few or many, or as a class for expanded clones.

j_call,clone_size,cdr3_length,v_call,d_call,cdr3_aa,cdr3_nt
TRBJ2-2,.,14,TRBV2,TRBD2,CASTGGSDTGELFF,TGTGCCAGTACGGGGGGGTCCGACACCGGGGAGCTGTTTTTT
TRBJ2-1,.,19,TRBV4-1,TRBD1,CASSQGRGTWTGSYNEQFF,TGCGCCAGCAGCCAAGGAAGGGGGACCTGGACAGGATCCTACAATGAGCAGTTCTTC
TRBJ1-2,few,14,TRBV5-4,.,CASSLPGANYGYTF,TGTGCCAGCAGCTTACCAGGGGCTAACTATGGCTACACCTTC
TRBJ2-3,once,16,TRBV18,.,CASSRSGQRTTDTQYF,TGTGCCAGCTCTCGCAGCGGACAGAGGACTACAGATACGCAGTATTTT
TRBJ1-1,.,14,TRBV18,TRBD1,CASSLDRGNTEAFF,TGTGCCAGCTCACTGGACAGGGGGAACACTGAAGCTTTCTTT
TRBJ2-1,.,14,TRBV6-6,.,CASSYGGVYNEQFF,TGTGCCAGCAGTTACGGCGGAGTCTACAATGAGCAGTTCTTC
TRBJ2-1,few,11,TRBV20-1,TRBD2,CSATLADEQFF,TGCAGTGCCACACTAGCGGACGAGCAGTTCTTC
TRBJ2-7,.,15,TRBV9,TRBD2,CASSAGLASSYEQYF,TGTGCCAGCAGCGCAGGACTAGCTAGTTCCTACGAGCAGTACTTC
TRBJ2-1,.,19,TRBV2,TRBD2,CASRAGTSGRGHSYNEQFF,TGTGCCAGCAGGGCCGGGACTAGCGGGAGGGGGCACTCCTACAATGAGCAGTTCTTC
TRBJ1-1,.,13,TRBV27,.,CASSWSMNTEAFF,TGTGCCAGCAGTTGGTCCATGAACACTGAAGCTTTCTTT
TRBJ2-1,once,17,TRBV15,TRBD2,CATSRAQAGGGYNEQFF,TGTGCCACCAGCAGAGCACAAGCGGGAGGGGGATACAATGAGCAGTTCTTC
TRBJ2-1,.,15,TRBV19,.,CASSISGGLYNEQFF,TGTGCCAGTAGTATCTCAGGGGGGCTCTACAATGAGCAGTTCTTC
TRBJ2-5,.,18,TRBV18,TRBD1,CASSPSEVGQGAGETQYF,TGTGCCAGCTCACCGTCGGAAGTGGGACAGGGGGCCGGTGAGACCCAGTACTTC
TRBJ1-5,.,15,TRBV27,.,CASSLRDGEGEPQHF,TGTGCCAGCAGCTTGAGGGACGGGGAGGGTGAGCCCCAGCATTTT
TRBJ2-7,.,16,TRBV14,.,CASSHPPGLGSYEQYF,TGTGCCAGCAGCCACCCTCCGGGACTTGGCTCCTACGAGCAGTACTTC
TRBJ1-2,.,15,TRBV6-5,.,CASSHKGVALYGYTF,TGTGCCAGCAGCCACAAGGGGGTGGCCCTGTATGGCTACACCTTC
TRBJ1-4,.,13,TRBV6-5,.,CASSYSGGEKLFF,TGTGCCAGCAGTTACTCGGGGGGTGAAAAACTGTTTTTT
TRBJ2-4,.,14,TRBV5-1,.,CASSAVGVTDIQYF,TGCGCCAGCAGCGCCGTCGGAGTTACGGACATTCAGTACTTC
TRBJ2-5,.,15,TRBV7-2,.,CASSLEMGRVGAQYF,TGTGCCAGCAGCTTAGAAATGGGCAGGGTTGGGGCCCAGTACTTC
TRBJ2-3,.,13,TRBV5-1,.,CASSRVPPDTQYF,TGCGCCAGCAGCAGGGTACCCCCCGATACGCAGTATTTT
TRBJ2-2,once,15,TRBV5-1,TRBD2,CASSLVAGAAGELFF,TGCGCCAGCAGCTTGGTTGCGGGAGCGGCCGGGGAGCTGTTTTTT
TRBJ2-2,.,18,TRBV15,TRBD2,CATSTPGGRTSGTGELFF,TGTGCCACCAGCACACCCGGAGGTAGGACTAGCGGCACCGGGGAGCTGTTTTTT